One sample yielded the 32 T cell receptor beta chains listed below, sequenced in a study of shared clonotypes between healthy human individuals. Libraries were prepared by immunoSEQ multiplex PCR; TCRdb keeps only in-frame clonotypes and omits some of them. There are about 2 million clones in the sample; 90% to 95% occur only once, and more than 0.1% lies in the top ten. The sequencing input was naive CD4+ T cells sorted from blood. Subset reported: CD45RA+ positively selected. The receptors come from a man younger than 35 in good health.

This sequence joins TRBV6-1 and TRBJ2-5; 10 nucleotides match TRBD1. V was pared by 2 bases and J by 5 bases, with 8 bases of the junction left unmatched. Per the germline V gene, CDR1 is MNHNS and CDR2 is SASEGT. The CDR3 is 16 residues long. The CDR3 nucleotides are TGTGCCAGCAGTGAAAGCGACAGGGGGCTAGGGGAGACCCAGTACTTC. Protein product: CASSESDRGLGETQYF.

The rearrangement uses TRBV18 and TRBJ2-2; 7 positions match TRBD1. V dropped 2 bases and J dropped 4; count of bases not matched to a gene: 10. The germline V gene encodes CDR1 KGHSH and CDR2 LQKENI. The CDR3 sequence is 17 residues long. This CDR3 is CASSPSDPAGGTGELFF. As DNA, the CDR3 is TGTGCCAGCTCACCAAGTGATCCGGCAGGGGGCACCGGGGAGCTGTTTTTT.

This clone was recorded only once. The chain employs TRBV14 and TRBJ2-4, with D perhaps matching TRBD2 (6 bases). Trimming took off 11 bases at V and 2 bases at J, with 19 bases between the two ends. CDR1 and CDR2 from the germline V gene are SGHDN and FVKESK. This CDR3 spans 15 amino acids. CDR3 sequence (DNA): TGTGCCGACAATGAGCGCGGGAACCCCAAAAACATTCAGTACTTC. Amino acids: CADNERGNPKNIQYF.

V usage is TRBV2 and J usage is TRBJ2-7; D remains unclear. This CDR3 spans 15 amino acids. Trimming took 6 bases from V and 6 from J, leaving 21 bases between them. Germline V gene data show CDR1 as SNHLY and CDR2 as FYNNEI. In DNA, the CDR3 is TGTGCCAGCAGAGGACGAGTAACCCCTTTTAGCGAGCAGTACTTC. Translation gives CASRGRVTPFSEQYF.

The CDR3 DNA sequence: TGCGCCAGCCGGGGCATGTCAAACACCATATATTTT. Translating gives CASRGMSNTIYF. The chain is built from TRBV10-2 and TRBJ1-3; D might be TRBD1 (5 bases). Germline V gene sequence: CDR1 WSHSY, CDR2 SAAADI. V lost 8 bases to trimming and J lost 6 bases, with 11 bases between them. This CDR3 has 12 amino acids.

The CDR3 sequence is CASSTSWGETQYF. CDR3 nucleotide sequence: TGTGCCAGCAGTACGTCATGGGGGGAGACCCAGTACTTC. V and J are TRBV6-6 and TRBJ2-5, with D perhaps TRBD1 or TRBD2 (5 bases each). The CDR3 loop spans 13 amino acids. CDR1 and CDR2 from the germline V gene are MNHNY and SVGAGI (reference sequence). Trimming took off 5 bases at V and 5 bases at J, with 12 bases between the two ends.

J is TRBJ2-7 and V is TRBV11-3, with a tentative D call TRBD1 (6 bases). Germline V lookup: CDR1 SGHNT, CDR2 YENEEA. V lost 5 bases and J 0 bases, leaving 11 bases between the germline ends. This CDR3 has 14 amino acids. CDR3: CASSRDRSSYEQYF. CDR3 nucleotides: TGTGCCAGCAGCCGCGACAGGTCCTCCTACGAGCAGTACTTC.

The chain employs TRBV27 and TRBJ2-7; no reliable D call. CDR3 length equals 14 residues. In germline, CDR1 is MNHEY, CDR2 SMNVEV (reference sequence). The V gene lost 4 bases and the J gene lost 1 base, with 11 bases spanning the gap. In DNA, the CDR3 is TGTGCCAGCAGTTCACTCGGCGAGTCCTACGAGCAGTACTTC. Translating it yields CASSSLGESYEQYF.

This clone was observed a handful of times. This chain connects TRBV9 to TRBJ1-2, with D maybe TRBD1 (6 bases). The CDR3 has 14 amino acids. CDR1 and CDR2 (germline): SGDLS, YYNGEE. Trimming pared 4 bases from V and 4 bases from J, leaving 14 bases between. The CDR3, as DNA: TGTGCCAGCAGCACGACGACAGGCTTCTATGGCTACACCTTC. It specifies CASSTTTGFYGYTF.

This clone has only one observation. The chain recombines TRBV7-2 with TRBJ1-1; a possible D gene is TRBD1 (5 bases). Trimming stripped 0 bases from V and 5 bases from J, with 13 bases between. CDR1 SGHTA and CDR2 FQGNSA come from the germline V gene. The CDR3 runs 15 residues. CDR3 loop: CASSLAMGVSTEAFF. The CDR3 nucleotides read TGTGCCAGCAGCTTAGCGATGGGGGTGTCAACTGAAGCTTTCTTT.

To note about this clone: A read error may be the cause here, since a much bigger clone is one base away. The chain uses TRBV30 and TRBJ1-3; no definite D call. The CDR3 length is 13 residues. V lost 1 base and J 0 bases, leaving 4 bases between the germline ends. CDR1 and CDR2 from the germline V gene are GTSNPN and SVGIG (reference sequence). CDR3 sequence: CAWSEGSGNTIYF. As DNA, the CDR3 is TGTGCCTGGAGTGAGGGCTCTGGAAACACCATATATTTT.

As DNA, the CDR3 is TGTGCCAGCAGTTTTATCTCTGGAAACACCATATATTTT. Translation: CASSFISGNTIYF. The chain couples TRBV5-8 to TRBJ1-3; D uncertain. Germline V lookup: CDR1 SGHTS, CDR2 YDEGEE. CDR3 size: 13 residues. V was cut by 5 bases and J by 0 bases, with 6 bases left in between.

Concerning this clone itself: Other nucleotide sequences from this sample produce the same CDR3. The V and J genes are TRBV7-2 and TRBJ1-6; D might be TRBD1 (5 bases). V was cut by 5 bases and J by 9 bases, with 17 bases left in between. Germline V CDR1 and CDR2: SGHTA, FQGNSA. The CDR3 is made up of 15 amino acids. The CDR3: CASSLVGGSGSPLHF. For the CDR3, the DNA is TGTGCCAGCAGCCTTGTGGGGGGTTCGGGTTCACCCCTCCACTTT.

CDR3 protein: CASSQAGLRLGNQPQHF. Here the CDR3 DNA reads TGCGCCAGCAGCCAAGCCGGCCTCCGCCTCGGCAATCAGCCCCAGCATTTT. The V gene is TRBV4-1, the J gene TRBJ1-5; D call uncertain. The germline V gene has CDR1 MGHRA and CDR2 YSYEKL. V was trimmed by 1 base and J by 2 bases, leaving 15 bases between them. The CDR3 has 17 residues.

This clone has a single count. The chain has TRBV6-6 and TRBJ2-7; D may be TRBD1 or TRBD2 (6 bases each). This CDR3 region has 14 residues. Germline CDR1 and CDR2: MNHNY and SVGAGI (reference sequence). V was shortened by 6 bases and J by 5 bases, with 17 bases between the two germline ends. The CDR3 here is CASRSWGARHEQYF. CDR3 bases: TGTGCCAGCAGATCGTGGGGGGCGCGCCACGAGCAGTACTTC.

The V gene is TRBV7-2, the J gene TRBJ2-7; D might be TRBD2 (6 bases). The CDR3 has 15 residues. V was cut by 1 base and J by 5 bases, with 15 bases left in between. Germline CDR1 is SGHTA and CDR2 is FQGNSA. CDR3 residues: CASSLGPLARDEQYF. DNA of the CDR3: TGTGCCAGCAGCTTAGGACCCCTAGCGCGGGACGAGCAGTACTTC.

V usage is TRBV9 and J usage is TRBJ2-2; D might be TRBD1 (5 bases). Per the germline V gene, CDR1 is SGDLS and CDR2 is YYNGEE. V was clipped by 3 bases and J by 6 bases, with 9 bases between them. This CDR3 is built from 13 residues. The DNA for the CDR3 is TGTGCCAGCAGCGCACAGGTTGCCGGGGAGCTGTTTTTT. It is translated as CASSAQVAGELFF.

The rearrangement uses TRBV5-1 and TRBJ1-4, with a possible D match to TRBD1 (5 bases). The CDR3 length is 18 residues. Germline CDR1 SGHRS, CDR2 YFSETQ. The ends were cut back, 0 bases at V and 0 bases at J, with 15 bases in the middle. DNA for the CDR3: TGCGCCAGCAGCTTGGCGGGGCAGGTAGTTGCAACTAATGAAAAACTGTTTTTT. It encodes CASSLAGQVVATNEKLFF.

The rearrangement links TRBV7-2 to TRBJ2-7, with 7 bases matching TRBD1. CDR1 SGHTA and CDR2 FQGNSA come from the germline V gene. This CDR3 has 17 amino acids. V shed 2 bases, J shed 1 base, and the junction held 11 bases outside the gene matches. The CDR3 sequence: CASSLTTGTAPSYEQYF. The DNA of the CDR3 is TGTGCCAGCAGCTTAACTACCGGGACAGCTCCTTCCTACGAGCAGTACTTC.

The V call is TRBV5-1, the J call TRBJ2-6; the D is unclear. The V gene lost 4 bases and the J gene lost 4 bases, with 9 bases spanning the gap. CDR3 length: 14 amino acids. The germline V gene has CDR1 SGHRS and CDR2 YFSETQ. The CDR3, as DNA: TGCGCCAGCAGCGAAGGTCCGGGGGCCAACGTCCTGACTTTC. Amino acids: CASSEGPGANVLTF.

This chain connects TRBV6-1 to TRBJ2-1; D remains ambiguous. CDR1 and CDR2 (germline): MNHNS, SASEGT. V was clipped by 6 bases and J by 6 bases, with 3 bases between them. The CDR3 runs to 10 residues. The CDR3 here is CASRGNEQFF. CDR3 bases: TGTGCCAGCAGGGGCAATGAGCAGTTCTTC.

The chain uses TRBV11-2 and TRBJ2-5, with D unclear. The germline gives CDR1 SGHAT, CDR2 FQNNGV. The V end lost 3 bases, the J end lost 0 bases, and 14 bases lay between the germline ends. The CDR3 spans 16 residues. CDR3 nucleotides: TGTGCCAGCAGCTTCTCCGCATTGTTGTACCAAGAGACCCAGTACTTC. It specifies CASSFSALLYQETQYF.

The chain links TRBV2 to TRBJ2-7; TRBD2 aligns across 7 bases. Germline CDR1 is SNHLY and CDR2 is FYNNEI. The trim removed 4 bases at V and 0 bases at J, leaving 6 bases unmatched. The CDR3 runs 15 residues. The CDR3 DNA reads TGTGCCAGCAGTGCCAGCGGGAAGAGCTCCTACGAGCAGTACTTC. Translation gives CASSASGKSSYEQYF.

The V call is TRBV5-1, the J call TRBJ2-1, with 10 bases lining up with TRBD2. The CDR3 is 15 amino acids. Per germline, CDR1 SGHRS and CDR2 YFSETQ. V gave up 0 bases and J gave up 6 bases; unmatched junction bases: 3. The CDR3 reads CASSLASGRPNEQFF. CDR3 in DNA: TGCGCCAGCAGCTTGGCTAGCGGGAGACCCAATGAGCAGTTCTTC.

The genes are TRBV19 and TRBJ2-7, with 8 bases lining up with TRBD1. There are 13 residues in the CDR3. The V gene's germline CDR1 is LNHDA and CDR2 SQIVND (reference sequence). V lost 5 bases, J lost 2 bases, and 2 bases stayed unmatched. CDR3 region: CASSPDRAYEQYF. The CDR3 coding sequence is TGTGCCAGTAGTCCGGACAGGGCCTACGAGCAGTACTTC.

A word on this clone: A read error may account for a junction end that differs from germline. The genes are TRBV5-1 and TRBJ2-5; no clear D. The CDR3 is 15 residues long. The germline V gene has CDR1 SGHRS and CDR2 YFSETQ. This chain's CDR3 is CASSPDRPNHETQYF. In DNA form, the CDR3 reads TGCGCCAGCAGCCCGGACCGACCGAACCACGAGACCCAGTACTTC.

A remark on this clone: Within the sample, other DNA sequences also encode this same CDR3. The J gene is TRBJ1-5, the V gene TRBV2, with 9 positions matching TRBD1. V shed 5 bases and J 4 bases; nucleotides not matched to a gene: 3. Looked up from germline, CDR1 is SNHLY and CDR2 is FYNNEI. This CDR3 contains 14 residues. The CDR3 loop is CASSTGQGNQPQHF. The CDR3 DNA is TGTGCCAGCAGTACGGGACAGGGAAATCAGCCCCAGCATTTT.

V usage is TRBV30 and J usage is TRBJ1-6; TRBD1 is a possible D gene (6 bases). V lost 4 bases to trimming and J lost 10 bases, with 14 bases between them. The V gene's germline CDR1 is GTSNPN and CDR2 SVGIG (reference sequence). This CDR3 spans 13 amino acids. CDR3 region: CAWKRGEISPLHF. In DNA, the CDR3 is TGTGCCTGGAAAAGGGGGGAAATCTCACCCCTCCACTTT.

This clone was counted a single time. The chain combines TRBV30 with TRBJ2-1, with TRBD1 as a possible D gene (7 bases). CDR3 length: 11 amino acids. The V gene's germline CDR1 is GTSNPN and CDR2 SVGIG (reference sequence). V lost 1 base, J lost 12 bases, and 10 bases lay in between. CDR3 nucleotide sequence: TGTGCCTGGAGTGCAGGGGGAGGGCAGTTCTTC. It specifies CAWSAGGGQFF.

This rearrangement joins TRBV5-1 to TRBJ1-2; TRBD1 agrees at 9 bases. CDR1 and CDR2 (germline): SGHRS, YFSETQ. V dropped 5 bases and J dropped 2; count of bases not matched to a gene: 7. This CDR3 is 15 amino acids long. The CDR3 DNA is TGCGCCAGCAGGGACGGGACAGGGAGAAACTATGGCTACACCTTC. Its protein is CASRDGTGRNYGYTF.

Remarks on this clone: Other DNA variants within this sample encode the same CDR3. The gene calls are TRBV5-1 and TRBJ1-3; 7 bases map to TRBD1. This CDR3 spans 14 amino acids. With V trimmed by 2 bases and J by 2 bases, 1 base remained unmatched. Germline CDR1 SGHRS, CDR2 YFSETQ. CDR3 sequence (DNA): TGCGCCAGCAGCTTCGGGACAGCTGGAAACACCATATATTTT. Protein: CASSFGTAGNTIYF.

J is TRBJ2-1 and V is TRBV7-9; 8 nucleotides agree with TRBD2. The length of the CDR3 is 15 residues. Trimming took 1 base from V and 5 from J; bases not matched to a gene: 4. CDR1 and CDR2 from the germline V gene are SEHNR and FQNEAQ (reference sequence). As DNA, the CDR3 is TGTGCCAGCAGCTTAGATCCGGGAGGGCACAATGAGCAGTTCTTC. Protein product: CASSLDPGGHNEQFF.